The 28 T cell receptor beta chains reported below all come from one sample, sequenced in a study of blood T cells in healthy people across ages. With a J-beta primer mix and a sample-barcoded 5' primer, a second PCR ran roughly 6 to 11 cycles. TCRdb used MiXCR to reprocess the 5' RACE reads, holding one entry per CDR3 protein. The sample has 700,000 or so distinct CDR3 sequences; 20% to 25% are singletons. Sequenced input: blood. Every receptor here comes from a man between 65 and 85 years old in good health.

The V gene is TRBV11-3, the J gene TRBJ2-5, with D perhaps matching TRBD1 or TRBD2 (6 bases each). The CDR3 is made up of 15 amino acids. Trimming removed 2 bases at V and 0 bases at J, with 10 bases between. Germline V CDR1 and CDR2: SGHNT, YENEEA. CDR3: CASSLLGGYQETQYF. The CDR3, as DNA: TGTGCCAGCAGCTTATTAGGGGGGTACCAAGAGACCCAGTACTTC.

Turning to this clonotype: Relative to the germline gene, one junction end is altered; a read error may explain this. The CDR3 nucleotides read TGTGCCGGCAGGCGGACTAGCGGGCAAGAGACCCAGTACTTC. Its translation is CAGRRTSGQETQYF. The chain recombines TRBV11-3 with TRBJ2-5, with 11 bases that match TRBD2. This CDR3 is 14 amino acids long. Germline lookup yields CDR1 SGHNT and CDR2 YENEEA.

This rearrangement joins TRBV18 to TRBJ2-3, with 8 bases matching TRBD1. The CDR3 is 15 residues long. Germline lookup yields CDR1 KGHSH and CDR2 LQKENI. Trimming at V came to 3 bases and at J to 2 bases, leaving 4 bases not matched to a gene. The CDR3: CASSPWDRTTDTQYF. The CDR3 DNA sequence: TGTGCCAGCTCACCGTGGGACAGGACCACAGATACGCAGTATTTT.

This chain uses TRBV4-3 with TRBJ2-4; D is possibly TRBD1 or TRBD2 (5 bases each). The ends were cut back, 2 bases at V and 6 bases at J, with 17 bases in the middle. CDR1 LGHNA and CDR2 YSLEER come from the germline V gene. This CDR3 is built from 16 residues. DNA of the CDR3: TGCGCCAGCAGCCAAACCCTGGGGGAGAGCAGAAACATTCAGTACTTC. Its translation is CASSQTLGESRNIQYF.

The chain recombines TRBV10-3 with TRBJ2-7, with 8 bases lining up with TRBD2. With V trimmed by 4 bases and J by 4 bases, 6 bases remained unmatched. The germline CDR1 and CDR2 sequences are ENHRY and SYGVKD. This CDR3 has 14 residues. CDR3 sequence: CAISGGLGIYEQYF. CDR3 DNA sequence: TGTGCCATCAGTGGGGGACTAGGGATATACGAGCAGTACTTC.

V usage is TRBV5-8 and J usage is TRBJ2-2; 9 bases match TRBD2. V was clipped by 1 base and J by 4 bases; unmatched bases: 23. Germline CDR1 SGHTS, CDR2 YDEGEE. The CDR3 totals 22 residues. CDR3 in amino acids: CASSLFLVYGTSMSRRTGELFF. The CDR3 coding sequence is TGTGCCAGCAGCTTGTTTTTAGTATATGGGACTAGCATGTCCCGGCGCACCGGGGAGCTGTTTTTT. Based on the CDR3 plus reference TRBV5-8 and TRBJ2-2, the full variable domain is EAGVTQSPTHLIKTRGQQATLRCSPISGHTSVYWYQQALGLGLQFLLWYDEGEERNRGNFPPRFSGRQFPNYSSELNVNALELEDSALYLCASSLFLVYGTSMSRRTGELFFGEGSRLTVL.

The V and J genes are TRBV7-9 and TRBJ1-4; TRBD1 agrees at 8 bases. The CDR3 totals 14 residues. Per germline, CDR1 SEHNR and CDR2 FQNEAQ (reference sequence). Trimming took 3 bases from V and 6 from J; bases not matched to a gene: 3. The CDR3 DNA is TGTGCCAGCAGCTTGGGGACAGGATATGAAAAACTGTTTTTT. This sequence encodes CASSLGTGYEKLFF.

This clonotype was detected only a few times. The V call is TRBV20-1, the J call TRBJ2-1; TRBD1 matches 7 bases. Germline CDR1 is DFQATT and CDR2 is SNEGSKA (reference sequence). This CDR3 is 15 amino acids long. V lost 6 bases and J lost 10; bases outside the gene matches: 18. CDR3 region: CSAPPAGLRDSEQFF. CDR3 bases: TGCAGTGCACCCCCGGCAGGGTTGAGGGACAGCGAGCAGTTCTTC.

The CDR3 coding sequence is TGTGCCAGCAGTTCAGGGGGCTGGAGCTCCTACGAGCAGTACTTC. Its protein is CASSSGGWSSYEQYF. The chain is built from TRBV6-6 and TRBJ2-1, with 8 bases lining up with TRBD1. The J call is uncertain, as TRBJ2-7 better fits the DNA end. Per the germline V gene, CDR1 is MNHNY and CDR2 is SVGAGI (reference sequence). The CDR3 covers 15 residues.

J is TRBJ2-3 and V is TRBV7-2, with D uncertain. The CDR3 totals 15 residues. Deletions cut 5 bases from V and 1 base from J, with 13 bases between. Germline loops: CDR1 SGHTA, CDR2 FQGNSA. The CDR3 sequence: CASSLSRFGTDTQYF. The CDR3 DNA reads as TGTGCCAGCAGCCTGTCTAGATTTGGCACAGATACGCAGTATTTT.

This clonotype was counted between two and nine times. This sequence joins TRBV3-1 and TRBJ1-1; TRBD1 might be the D (5 bases). Per the germline V gene, CDR1 is LGHDT and CDR2 is YNNKEL (reference sequence). Trimming cost V 6 bases and J 2 bases, with 16 bases left between them. The CDR3 spans 15 residues. The CDR3 sequence: CASRDTGGGNTEAFF. The CDR3 DNA sequence: TGTGCCAGCAGAGATACCGGGGGAGGAAACACTGAAGCTTTCTTT.

This clonotype was found a few times. V and J are TRBV2 and TRBJ1-1; D gene uncertain. Per the germline V gene, CDR1 is SNHLY and CDR2 is FYNNEI. This CDR3 comprises 14 residues. Trimming cost V 4 bases and J 0 bases, with 9 bases left between them. The DNA of the CDR3 is TGTGCCAGCAGTGCTAACTCGGTGAACACTGAAGCTTTCTTT. Amino acid sequence: CASSANSVNTEAFF.

The chain recombines TRBV29-1 with TRBJ2-1, with D unclear. This CDR3 has 11 residues. V was shortened by 5 bases and J by 10 bases, with 12 bases between the two germline ends. Per the germline V gene, CDR1 is SQVTM and CDR2 is ANQGSEA. The CDR3 loop reads CSVTSFGEQFF. In DNA, the CDR3 is TGCAGCGTTACCTCCTTTGGCGAGCAGTTCTTC.

This clonotype appeared a few times. The gene calls are TRBV4-1 and TRBJ2-5; 14 bases align to TRBD2. Germline assignment: CDR1 MGHRA and CDR2 YSYEKL. The CDR3 is 24 residues long. Trimming took 0 bases from V and 4 from J; bases not matched to a gene: 25. CDR3 nucleotide sequence: TGCGCCAGCAGCCAAGATCAGTGGGTGGGACTAGCGGGGGTTTCGTTTAGGTTGATAGAGACCCAGTACTTC. This translates into CASSQDQWVGLAGVSFRLIETQYF.

The gene calls are TRBV7-2 and TRBJ1-2, with unresolved D. V lost 1 base and J lost 5, with 8 bases in between. Germline V gives CDR1 SGHTA, CDR2 FQGNSA. The CDR3 spans 13 residues. The CDR3 region is CASSLVGWYGYTF. As DNA, the CDR3 is TGTGCCAGCAGCTTAGTGGGCTGGTATGGCTACACCTTC.

As DNA, the CDR3 is TGCGCCAGCAGCCAAGAGGGCAGTTCCAAAAACATTCAGTACTTC. Protein: CASSQEGSSKNIQYF. This chain connects TRBV4-3 to TRBJ2-4, with D uncertain. The germline CDR1 and CDR2 sequences are LGHNA and YSLEER. V was trimmed by 0 bases and J by 2 bases, leaving 8 bases between them. This CDR3 contains 15 residues.

In its sample, this clonotype was seen a few times. The rearrangement joins TRBV27 to TRBJ2-7; D remains unclear. Trimming removed 5 bases at V and 2 bases at J, with 13 bases between. The CDR3 extends over 14 amino acids. In germline, CDR1 is MNHEY, CDR2 SMNVEV (reference sequence). The CDR3 region is CASSPRHGTYEQYV. In nucleotides, the CDR3 is TGTGCCAGCAGTCCTAGACACGGAACCTACGAGCAGTACGTC.

A few counts support this clonotype. The missing conserved phenylalanine or tryptophan at the end of this CDR3 makes a read error likely. The chain links TRBV12-3 or TRBV12-4 to TRBJ1-6; 11 bases map to TRBD1. This CDR3 has 14 residues. The V and J ends lost 5 bases and 12 bases, in that order; junction bases with no gene match: 6. CDR3 DNA: TGTGCCAGCAGTCCAGGGACAGGGGGAAGACCCCTCCACCTT. As protein: CASSPGTGGRPLHL.

With respect to this clonotype: Since no conserved phenylalanine or tryptophan closes the CDR3, a read error is the likely cause. The rearrangement uses TRBV12-3 or TRBV12-4 and TRBJ2-3, with TRBD2 as a possible D gene (5 bases). The CDR3 length is 14 residues. V dropped 2 bases and J dropped 3 bases, with 9 bases sitting between them. CDR3 DNA sequence: TGTGCCAGCAGTTTACTGGGGAGAACAGATACGCAGTATTCT. Its protein is CASSLLGRTDTQYS.

This clonotype has just a few counts. This CDR3 reads CSVVEGQLNEKLFF. The DNA for the CDR3 is TGCAGTGTCGTTGAGGGACAGCTTAATGAAAAACTGTTTTTT. The V and J genes are TRBV20-1 and TRBJ1-4, with 7 bases identical to TRBD1. Germline lookup yields CDR1 DFQATT and CDR2 SNEGSKA (reference sequence). The trim removed 7 bases at V and 4 bases at J, leaving 9 bases unmatched. The length of the CDR3 is 14 residues.

This clonotype has only a few counts. A read error is likely, as this CDR3 ends without the conserved phenylalanine or tryptophan. The V and J genes are TRBV12-3 or TRBV12-4 and TRBJ2-5; 7 bases are shared with TRBD1. The V and J ends lost 4 bases and 11 bases, in that order; junction bases with no gene match: 4. The CDR3 is 11 amino acids. CDR3 coding DNA: TGTGCCAGCAGTTCAGGACAGGAGCAGTACGTC. As protein: CASSSGQEQYV.

This clonotype showed up just a few times. This chain links TRBV20-1 with TRBJ1-2, with D tentatively TRBD1 (5 bases). V dropped 6 bases and J dropped 8 bases, with 19 bases sitting between them. From germline, CDR1 is DFQATT and CDR2 SNEGSKA (reference sequence). The CDR3 has 13 amino acids. CDR3 in amino acids: CSAPQGSRWGYTF. The CDR3 DNA reads TGCAGTGCGCCCCAGGGATCCCGGTGGGGCTACACCTTC.

This chain joins TRBV29-1 and TRBJ1-3; 8 nucleotides match TRBD1. There are 14 residues in the CDR3. CDR1 is SQVTM and CDR2 is ANQGSEA in the germline V gene. Losses at the gene ends were 6 bases for V and 4 bases for J; bases not matched to a gene: 8. CDR3: CSVDGTGAGNTIYF. The CDR3 DNA follows: TGCAGCGTAGACGGGACAGGCGCCGGAAACACCATATATTTT.

The V call is TRBV20-1, the J call TRBJ1-1; 7 bases match TRBD1. Per the germline V gene, CDR1 is DFQATT and CDR2 is SNEGSKA (reference sequence). This CDR3 region has 13 residues. The junction had 4 bases not matched to a gene; V was cut back by 1 base and J by 5 bases. This CDR3 is CSARVGGRTEAFF. For the CDR3, the DNA is TGCAGTGCTAGAGTAGGGGGCAGGACTGAAGCTTTCTTT.

This clonotype has only a few counts. The genes are TRBV25-1 and TRBJ1-2, with D tentatively TRBD1 (5 bases). Per the germline V gene, CDR1 is MGHDK and CDR2 is SYGVNS. The germline V and J ends were trimmed by 8 bases and 6 bases, with 16 bases remaining between them. There are 13 residues in the CDR3. The DNA of the CDR3 is TGTGCCAGCCCAGGTGACAGCCCCAATGGCTACACCTTC. Protein: CASPGDSPNGYTF.

This clonotype was found a few times. The rearrangement joins TRBV6-5 to TRBJ2-1; 9 bases line up with TRBD2. The CDR3 is 15 residues long. The V segment lost 6 bases and the J segment 10 bases; nucleotides outside the gene matches: 13. Germline CDR1 and CDR2: MNHEY and SVGAGI. CDR3 in amino acids: CASRLLLAGPGEQFF. CDR3 nucleotides: TGTGCCAGCAGGTTGCTACTAGCGGGCCCTGGGGAGCAGTTCTTC.

This clonotype was seen at least ten times. The chain combines TRBV20-1 with TRBJ2-1; no reliable D call. Germline loops: CDR1 DFQATT, CDR2 SNEGSKA (reference sequence). There are 12 residues in the CDR3. The V and J ends lost 4 bases and 7 bases respectively, with 11 bases between them. The CDR3 here is CSATPGRNEQFF. CDR3 bases: TGCAGTGCTACCCCCGGCCGTAATGAGCAGTTCTTC.

This clonotype appeared a single time. The chain joins TRBV20-1 to TRBJ2-5; 13 bases are a match to TRBD2. Per the germline V gene, CDR1 is DFQATT and CDR2 is SNEGSKA (reference sequence). The CDR3 is made up of 18 amino acids. The trim removed 4 bases at V and 2 bases at J, leaving 13 bases unmatched. CDR3 nucleotides: TGCAGTGCTATAGGACCGGGACTAGCGGGACCTAGACAAGAGACCCAGTACTTC. Encoded protein: CSAIGPGLAGPRQETQYF.